This T cell receptor beta chain appears in the sequencing data of a study of spatial heterogeneity in lung cancer. About the study: In tumor regions, TCR transcript counts tracked strongly with a T cell module score from matched bulk RNA-seq.

This clonotype showed up many times. The antigen remains unidentified. Time point reported: sample taken at primary tumor resection. Points from the study as a whole: Expanded intratumoral alpha and beta TCR counts tracked tumor mutation counts.

The germline V gene has CDR1 MDHEN and CDR2 SYDVKM. CDR3 length: 15 residues. V was shortened by 2 bases and J by 2 bases, with 12 bases between the two germline ends. MiXCR, applied by TCRdb to the 5' RACE reads, yields one record per CDR3 protein. This sample carries about 3,500 distinct CDR3 sequences, 5% to 5.5% of them seen once, and the ten largest clones take about a third. Sample: lung tumor tissue, taken at surgery. This chain links TRBV28 with TRBJ1-2, with D perhaps matching TRBD1 (5 bases). The TCR comes from a female donor with early-stage non-small cell lung cancer. CDR3 sequence: CASSLIDRKNYGYTF. In nucleotides, the CDR3 is TGTGCCAGCAGTTTAATCGACAGAAAAAACTATGGCTACACCTTC.